The 9 T cell receptor beta chains given below trace back to one sample, sequenced in a study of T cells in localized non-small cell lung cancer (TCRdb year 2020). The library relied on the immunoSEQ multiplex PCR assay. The clones in this table, taken by TCRdb from immuneACCESS, are in-frame only. Not every clone is retained; where verified, under half of the shortfall comes from an unresolved V gene, and the cause of the rest is unknown. Counted in this sample were under 35,000 clones; around 80% of them appeared once. Approximately 35% of the sample goes to the ten largest clones. The specimen comprised peripheral blood, sampled before any cancer treatment. These receptors all stem from a male donor at least 60 years old with stage II squamous cell lung carcinoma.

The chain has TRBV30 and TRBJ2-3; D uncertain. CDR3 length: 13 amino acids. Germline CDR1 is GTSNPN and CDR2 is SVGIG (reference sequence). Trimming shortened V by 2 bases and J by 9 bases, and 15 bases separated the two germline ends. CDR3 sequence (DNA): TGTGCCTGGAGTCCTTTCGACACTGGCACGCAGTATTTT. It yields the protein CAWSPFDTGTQYF.

The chain combines TRBV27 with TRBJ2-7; D gene uncertain. Deletions cut 6 bases from V and 3 bases from J, with 15 bases between. The CDR3 contains 14 residues. Germline assignment: CDR1 MNHEY and CDR2 SMNVEV (reference sequence). The CDR3 here is CASSPRVDGYEQYF. In DNA form, the CDR3 reads TGTGCCAGCAGCCCACGCGTGGACGGCTACGAGCAGTACTTC.

J is TRBJ1-1 and V is TRBV15; 12 bases line up with TRBD1. V lost 3 bases and J lost 5; bases outside the gene matches: 1. CDR3 size: 14 residues. From germline, CDR1 is LNHNV and CDR2 YYDKDF (reference sequence). The CDR3 nucleotides are TGTGCCACCAGCAGGGGACAGGGGGCAACTGAAGCTTTCTTT. It is translated as CATSRGQGATEAFF.

This clone appeared once. One end of the junction does not line up with germline, which may come from a read error. The chain recombines TRBV9 with TRBJ2-7; 10 bases are a match to TRBD2. This CDR3 region has 14 residues. In germline, CDR1 is SGDLS, CDR2 YYNGEE. CDR3 residues: CASNVAGGPYEQYF. The CDR3 coding sequence is TGTGCCAGCAACGTAGCGGGAGGCCCCTACGAGCAGTACTTC.

The CDR3 sequence: CASSPGQQFNEQFF. The CDR3 DNA reads TGTGCCAGCAGCCCGGGACAGCAGTTCAATGAGCAGTTCTTC. The rearrangement uses TRBV7-8 and TRBJ2-1; 7 bases are shared with TRBD1. Germline lookup yields CDR1 SGHVS and CDR2 FQNEAQ. The CDR3 is made up of 14 amino acids. The junction had 7 bases not matched to a gene; V was cut back by 5 bases and J by 6 bases.

The CDR3 loop is CASSVGGFMNTEAFF. The DNA of the CDR3 is TGTGCCAGCAGCGTAGGGGGTTTCATGAACACTGAAGCTTTCTTT. The chain is built from TRBV9 and TRBJ1-1; no firm D call. Germline values: CDR1 SGDLS, CDR2 YYNGEE. CDR3 size: 15 residues. Trimming took 0 bases from V and 0 from J, leaving 9 bases between them.

This rearrangement joins TRBV19 to TRBJ2-4, with 11 bases identical to TRBD2. This CDR3 is built from 17 residues. Germline V gene sequence: CDR1 LNHDA, CDR2 SQIVND (reference sequence). V gave up 5 bases and J gave up 2 bases; unmatched junction bases: 8. The CDR3 loop is CASSSLTSGNSKNIQYF. For the CDR3, the DNA is TGTGCCAGTAGTTCCCTGACTAGCGGGAACTCCAAAAACATTCAGTACTTC.

V usage is TRBV5-6 and J usage is TRBJ1-5; no definite D call. The V end was cut by 0 bases, the J end by 1 base, with 8 bases between. From germline, CDR1 is SGHDT and CDR2 YYEEEE. This CDR3 has 15 residues. The CDR3 nucleotides read TGTGCCAGCAGCTTGGCCCCGGACAGCAATCAGCCCCAGCATTTT. This encodes CASSLAPDSNQPQHF. The full variable domain, rest sourced from reference TRBV5-6 and TRBJ1-5, is DAGVTQSPTHLIKTRGQQVTLRCSPKSGHDTVSWYQQALGQGPQFIFQYYEEEERQRGNFPDRFSGHQFPNYSSELNVNALLLGDSALYLCASSLAPDSNQPQHFGDGTRLSIL.

This chain links TRBV12-5 with TRBJ1-5, with D unclear. This CDR3 has 13 amino acids. V was shortened by 6 bases and J by 5 bases, with 11 bases between the two germline ends. Germline CDR1 LGHNT, CDR2 FRNRAP. The CDR3 region has the DNA TGTGCTAGTGGCGCTCGTGGGGATCAGCCCCAGCATTTT. Translation: CASGARGDQPQHF.